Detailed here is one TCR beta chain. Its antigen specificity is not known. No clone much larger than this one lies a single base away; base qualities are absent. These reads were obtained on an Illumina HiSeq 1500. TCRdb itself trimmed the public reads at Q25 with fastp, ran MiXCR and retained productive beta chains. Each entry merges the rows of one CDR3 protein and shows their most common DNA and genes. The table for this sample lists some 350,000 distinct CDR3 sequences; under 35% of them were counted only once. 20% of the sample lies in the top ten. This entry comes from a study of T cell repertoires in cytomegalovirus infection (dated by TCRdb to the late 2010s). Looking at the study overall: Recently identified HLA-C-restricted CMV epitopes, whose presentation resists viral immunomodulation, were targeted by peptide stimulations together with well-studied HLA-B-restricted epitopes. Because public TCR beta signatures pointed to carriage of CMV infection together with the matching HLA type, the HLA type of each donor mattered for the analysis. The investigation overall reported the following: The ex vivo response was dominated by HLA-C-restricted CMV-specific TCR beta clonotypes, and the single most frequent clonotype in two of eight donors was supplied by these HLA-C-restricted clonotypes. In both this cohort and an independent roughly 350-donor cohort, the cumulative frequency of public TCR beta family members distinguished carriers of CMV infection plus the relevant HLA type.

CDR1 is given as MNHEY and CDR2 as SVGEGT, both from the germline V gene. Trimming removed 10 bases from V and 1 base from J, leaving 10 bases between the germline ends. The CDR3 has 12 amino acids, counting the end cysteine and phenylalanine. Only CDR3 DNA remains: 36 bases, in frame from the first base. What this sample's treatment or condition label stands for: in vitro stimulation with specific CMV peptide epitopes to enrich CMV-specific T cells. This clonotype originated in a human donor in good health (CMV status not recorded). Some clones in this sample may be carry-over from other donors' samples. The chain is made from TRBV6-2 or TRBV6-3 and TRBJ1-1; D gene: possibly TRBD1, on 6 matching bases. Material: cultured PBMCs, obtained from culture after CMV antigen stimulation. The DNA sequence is TGTGCCACGGCGACAGGGAACACTGAAGCTTTCTTT. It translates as CATATGNTEAFF.